This TCR beta chain was sequenced during a study of shared clonotypes between healthy human individuals. Subsets obtained from CD4+ cells comprised CD45RA+ naive and CD45RA-negative memory cells. Deep level was the assay's run setting. TCRdb's table, derived via immunoSEQ multiplex PCR, lists solely in-frame clones and lacks some. This sample has around 2.5 million clones; approximately 93% occur once, and the top ten carry around 0.37%. To note about this clone: The sample holds other DNA sequences that translate to the same CDR3.

Trimming left V 0 bases short and J 1 base short, with 7 bases between. CDR3 length: 14 residues. Germline values: CDR1 LGHNA, CDR2 YSLEER. The receptor comes from a man aged 18 to 29 in good health. Some clones in this sample may be carry-over from other donors' samples. This chain links TRBV4-3 with TRBJ2-7; D is possibly TRBD1 (5 bases). The source material was naive CD4+ T cells from PBMCs. Specified subset: CD45RA+ positively selected. The CDR3 loop is CASSQDRVSYEQYF. Written as DNA, the CDR3 is TGCGCCAGCAGCCAAGACAGGGTTTCCTACGAGCAGTACTTC.